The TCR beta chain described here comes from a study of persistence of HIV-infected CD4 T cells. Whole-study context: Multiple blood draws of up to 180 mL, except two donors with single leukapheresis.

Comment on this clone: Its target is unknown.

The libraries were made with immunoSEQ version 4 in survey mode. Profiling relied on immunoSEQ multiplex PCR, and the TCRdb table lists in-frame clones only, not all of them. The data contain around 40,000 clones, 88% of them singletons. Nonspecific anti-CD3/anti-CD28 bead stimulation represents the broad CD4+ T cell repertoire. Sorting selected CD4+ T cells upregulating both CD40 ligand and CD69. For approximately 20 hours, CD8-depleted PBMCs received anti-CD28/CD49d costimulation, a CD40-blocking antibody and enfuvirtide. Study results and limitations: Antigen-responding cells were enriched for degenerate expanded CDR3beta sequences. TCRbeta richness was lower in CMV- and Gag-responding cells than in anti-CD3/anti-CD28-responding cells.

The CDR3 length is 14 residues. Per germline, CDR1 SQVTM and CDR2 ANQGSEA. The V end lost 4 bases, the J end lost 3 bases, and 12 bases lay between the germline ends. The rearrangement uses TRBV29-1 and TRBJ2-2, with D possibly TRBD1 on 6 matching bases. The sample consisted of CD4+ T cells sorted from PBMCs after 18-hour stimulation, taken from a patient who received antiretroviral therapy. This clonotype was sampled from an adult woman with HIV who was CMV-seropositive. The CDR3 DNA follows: TGCAGCGTTGCTCAATCAGGGGACACCGGGGAGCTGTTTTTT. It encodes CSVAQSGDTGELFF.